This record concerns one TCR beta chain sequence. This entry comes from a study of tumour-infiltrating T cells in Burkitt lymphoma. Some clones are missing from TCRdb's copy, which holds only in-frame ones; the method was immunoSEQ multiplex PCR. The table has around 520 clones, approximately 97% seen once; the top ten hold approximately 6.9%. V lost 4 bases and J lost 1, with 9 bases in between. The CDR3 runs to 15 residues. In germline, CDR1 is SGHNT, CDR2 YYREEE (reference sequence). The sequence derives from a human donor with Burkitt lymphoma. Material: tumor tissue. The chain employs TRBV5-4 and TRBJ2-6; D is possibly TRBD1 (5 bases). The CDR3 DNA reads TGTGCCAGCAGCCCAAGGGGTTCTGGGGCCAACGTCCTGACTTTC. Translation gives CASSPRGSGANVLTF.